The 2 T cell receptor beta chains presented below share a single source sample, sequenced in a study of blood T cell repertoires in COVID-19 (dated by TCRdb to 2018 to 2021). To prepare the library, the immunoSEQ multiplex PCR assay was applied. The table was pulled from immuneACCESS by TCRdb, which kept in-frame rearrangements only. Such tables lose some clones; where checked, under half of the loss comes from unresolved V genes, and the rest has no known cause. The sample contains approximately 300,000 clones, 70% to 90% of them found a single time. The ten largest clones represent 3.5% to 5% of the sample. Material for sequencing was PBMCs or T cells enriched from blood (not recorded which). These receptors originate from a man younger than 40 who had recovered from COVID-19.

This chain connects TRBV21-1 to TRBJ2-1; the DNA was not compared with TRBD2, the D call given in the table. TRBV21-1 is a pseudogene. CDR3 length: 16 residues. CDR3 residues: CASSKVSGGRNNEQFF. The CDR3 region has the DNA TGTGCCAGCAGCAAAGTATCAGGAGGGCGGAACAATGAGCAGTTCTTC.

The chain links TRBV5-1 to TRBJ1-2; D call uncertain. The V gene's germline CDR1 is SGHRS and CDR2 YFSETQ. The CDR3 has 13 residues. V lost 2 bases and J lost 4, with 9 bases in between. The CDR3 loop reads CASSFEGSYGYTF. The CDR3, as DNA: TGCGCCAGCAGCTTCGAGGGATCCTATGGCTACACCTTC.